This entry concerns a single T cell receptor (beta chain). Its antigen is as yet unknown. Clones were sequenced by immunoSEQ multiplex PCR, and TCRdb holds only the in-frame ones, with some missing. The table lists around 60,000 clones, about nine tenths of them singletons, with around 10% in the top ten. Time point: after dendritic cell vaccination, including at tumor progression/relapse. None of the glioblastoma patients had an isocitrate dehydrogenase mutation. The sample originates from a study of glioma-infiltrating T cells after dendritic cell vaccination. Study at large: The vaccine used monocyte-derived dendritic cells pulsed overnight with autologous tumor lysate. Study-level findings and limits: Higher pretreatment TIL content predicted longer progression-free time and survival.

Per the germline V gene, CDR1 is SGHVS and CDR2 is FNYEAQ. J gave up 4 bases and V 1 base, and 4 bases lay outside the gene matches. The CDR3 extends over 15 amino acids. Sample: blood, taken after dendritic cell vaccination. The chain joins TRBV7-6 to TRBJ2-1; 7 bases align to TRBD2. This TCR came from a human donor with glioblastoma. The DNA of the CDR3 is TGTGCCAGCAGCTTAGGGCTAGCGGTTTACAATGAGCAGTTCTTC. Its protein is CASSLGLAVYNEQFF.